The 21 T cell receptor beta chains below were found in one sample sequenced in a study of cytomegalovirus exposure and HLA in healthy donors. The assay was immunoSEQ multiplex PCR, and TCRdb's table has in-frame clones only and misses some. The table records some 68,000 clones, roughly 94% of them present only once. Sample: PBMCs. These receptors originate from a man aged 18 to 30 in good health and CMV-seropositive.

J is TRBJ2-4 and V is TRBV6-1; D is possibly TRBD2 (5 bases). Trimming removed 7 bases from V and 6 bases from J, with 13 bases in between. The CDR3 consists of 13 residues. Germline values: CDR1 MNHNS, CDR2 SASEGT. The CDR3 loop reads CASKGSGGNIQYF. CDR3 bases: TGTGCCAGCAAGGGAAGCGGTGGAAACATTCAGTACTTC.

The V and J genes are TRBV10-3 and TRBJ1-2; D remains unclear. Germline CDR1 is ENHRY and CDR2 is SYGVKD. This CDR3 has 17 amino acids. Deletions cut 6 bases from V and 3 bases from J, with 23 bases between. CDR3 residues: CAIRRILGGNPDYGYTF. Here the CDR3 DNA reads TGTGCCATCAGGAGGATCCTAGGAGGCAATCCAGACTATGGCTACACCTTC.

The CDR3, as DNA: TGTGCCAGCAGCCCACCGGGACAGGCCCACTACGAGCAGTACTTC. Amino acids: CASSPPGQAHYEQYF. The chain is built from TRBV21-1 and TRBJ2-7; no check of the table's D call, TRBD1, against the DNA was made. TRBV21-1 is a pseudogene segment. The CDR3 contains 15 residues.

This sequence joins TRBV21-1 and TRBJ2-7; TRBD2, as called in the table, went unchecked against the DNA. TRBV21-1 is a pseudogene locus. The CDR3 loop spans 15 amino acids. The CDR3 sequence: CASEGYSGGAYEQYF. CDR3 bases: TGTGCCAGCGAGGGATATAGCGGGGGGGCCTACGAGCAGTACTTC.

V gene TRBV15 combines with J gene TRBJ2-1; 9 nucleotides align to TRBD2. Per the germline V gene, CDR1 is LNHNV and CDR2 is YYDKDF (reference sequence). V was pared by 0 bases and J by 0 bases, with 9 bases of the junction left unmatched. The CDR3 has 19 amino acids. The CDR3 reads CATSRDRRNSGSSYNEQFF. The CDR3 bases are TGTGCCACCAGCAGAGATCGTAGAAATAGCGGGAGCTCCTACAATGAGCAGTTCTTC.

This clone was picked up one time. The chain joins TRBV2 to TRBJ2-3; 7 nucleotides match TRBD2. Germline lookup yields CDR1 SNHLY and CDR2 FYNNEI. The CDR3 is 16 residues long. V gave up 7 bases and J gave up 2 bases; unmatched junction bases: 12. This chain's CDR3 is CASIGGGGRVTDTQYF. In DNA form, the CDR3 reads TGTGCCAGCATAGGCGGCGGGGGTAGGGTCACAGATACGCAGTATTTT.

The chain carries TRBV5-4 and TRBJ2-2, with 9 bases fitting TRBD1. Germline V gene lookup returns CDR1 SGHNT and CDR2 YYREEE (reference sequence). After removal of 4 bases from V and 6 bases from J, the junction contained 22 bases not matched to a gene. The CDR3 spans 20 residues. DNA of the CDR3: TGTGCCAGCAGCCGCGGTGTTGGGGACAGGGCTGCAGGGCCGGCCGGGGAGCTGTTTTTT. It translates to CASSRGVGDRAAGPAGELFF.

This clone was observed once. This rearrangement joins TRBV9 to TRBJ2-1; 9 bases are shared with TRBD1. Germline V CDR1 and CDR2: SGDLS, YYNGEE. The length of the CDR3 is 15 residues. Trimming removed 3 bases from V and 4 bases from J; junction bases left unmatched: 5. CDR3 residues: CASSASGTGYNEQFF. In DNA form, the CDR3 reads TGTGCCAGCAGCGCCTCCGGGACAGGGTACAATGAGCAGTTCTTC.

The V call is TRBV19, the J call TRBJ1-2; D perhaps matches TRBD1 (5 bases). V was clipped by 5 bases and J by 5 bases, with 12 bases between them. Germline lookup yields CDR1 LNHDA and CDR2 SQIVND (reference sequence). CDR3 length equals 13 residues. The CDR3 sequence is CASSVQERYGYTF. The CDR3 DNA reads TGTGCCAGTAGTGTACAGGAACGATATGGCTACACCTTC.

The gene calls are TRBV5-1 and TRBJ2-7; tentatively, D is TRBD2 (5 bases). The V gene's germline CDR1 is SGHRS and CDR2 YFSETQ. This CDR3 comprises 12 residues. Trimming took 2 bases from V and 4 from J, leaving 7 bases between them. The CDR3 DNA reads as TGCGCCAGCAGCTTTGCGGGTTACGAGCAGTACTTC. Its protein product is CASSFAGYEQYF.

The chain uses TRBV7-9 and TRBJ2-1, with D possibly being TRBD2 (5 bases). CDR3 size: 13 residues. Trimming took 8 bases from V and 8 from J, leaving 16 bases between them. Germline V gives CDR1 SEHNR, CDR2 FQNEAQ (reference sequence). The CDR3 here is CASVPEAGDEQFF. DNA for the CDR3: TGTGCCAGCGTCCCAGAAGCCGGGGATGAGCAGTTCTTC.

The chain carries TRBV7-9 and TRBJ2-3; 9 nucleotides line up with TRBD1. This CDR3 contains 16 residues. J lost 0 bases, V lost 4 bases, and 5 bases had no gene match. The germline V gene has CDR1 SEHNR and CDR2 FQNEAQ (reference sequence). This chain's CDR3 is CASSSSGTGSTDTQYF. As DNA, the CDR3 is TGTGCCAGCAGCTCTTCCGGGACAGGGAGCACAGATACGCAGTATTTT. Full variable domain (missing parts from reference TRBV7-9 and TRBJ2-3): DTGVSQNPRHKITKRGQNVTFRCDPISEHNRLYWYRQTLGQGPEFLTYFQNEAQLEKSRLLSDRFSAERPKGSFSTLEIQRTEQGDSAMYLCASSSSGTGSTDTQYFGPGTRLTVL.

V usage is TRBV6-1 and J usage is TRBJ1-5, with 7 bases that match TRBD1. The V gene's germline CDR1 is MNHNS and CDR2 SASEGT. The CDR3 is 13 residues long. The V segment lost 5 bases and the J segment 5 bases; nucleotides outside the gene matches: 3. CDR3 sequence: CASSRQGDQPQHF. In DNA form, the CDR3 reads TGTGCCAGCAGTAGACAGGGAGATCAGCCCCAGCATTTT.

The rearrangement joins TRBV11-2 to TRBJ2-3; D not certain. This CDR3 has 13 amino acids. Trimming removed 1 base at V and 8 bases at J, with 10 bases between. Germline CDR1 SGHAT, CDR2 FQNNGV. CDR3 nucleotide sequence: TGTGCCAGCAGCTTAGGTACCGGCGGTACGCAGTATTTT. Translating it yields CASSLGTGGTQYF.

The chain carries TRBV18 and TRBJ1-4, with TRBD1 matching over 10 bases. J was trimmed by 7 bases and V by 3 bases; bases with no gene match: 5. Per germline, CDR1 KGHSH and CDR2 LQKENI. CDR3 length equals 15 residues. The CDR3 protein is CASSPTGGRGEKLFF. The CDR3 DNA reads as TGTGCCAGCTCACCGACAGGGGGCCGGGGTGAAAAACTGTTTTTT. Filled out from reference TRBV18 and TRBJ1-4, the complete variable domain reads NAGVMQNPRHLVRRRGQEARLRCSPMKGHSHVYWYRQLPEEGLKFMVYLQKENIIDESGMPKERFSAEFPKEGPSILRIQQVVRGDSAAYFCASSPTGGRGEKLFFGSGTQLSVL.

This chain uses TRBV28 with TRBJ2-5, with TRBD1 identical over 8 bases. J was trimmed by 3 bases and V by 2 bases; bases with no gene match: 8. This CDR3 has 16 residues. From germline, CDR1 is MDHEN and CDR2 SYDVKM. This chain's CDR3 is CASSLTPGGLKETQYF. The DNA for the CDR3 is TGTGCCAGCAGTTTAACGCCAGGGGGCCTAAAAGAGACCCAGTACTTC.

The J gene is TRBJ2-5, the V gene TRBV9; tentatively, D is TRBD2 (5 bases). This CDR3 is built from 15 residues. Germline V lookup: CDR1 SGDLS, CDR2 YYNGEE. The V end lost 3 bases, the J end lost 4 bases, and 16 bases lay between the germline ends. Here the CDR3 DNA reads TGTGCCAGCAGCGCATACGACGGGGTGGGAGAGACCCAGTACTTC. Encoded protein: CASSAYDGVGETQYF.

V is TRBV6-6 and J is TRBJ2-3; no reliable D call. Per the germline V gene, CDR1 is MNHNY and CDR2 is SVGAGI (reference sequence). There are 13 residues in the CDR3. V was clipped by 8 bases and J by 8 bases, with 17 bases between them. DNA of the CDR3: TGTGCCAGCGTGGGCCAAAGGTTGGGTACGCAGTATTTT. It specifies CASVGQRLGTQYF.

The genes are TRBV5-6 and TRBJ2-5; possibly TRBD2 for D (5 bases). The CDR3 is made up of 12 amino acids. The germline V gene encodes CDR1 SGHDT and CDR2 YYEEEE. Trimming shortened V by 0 bases and J by 8 bases, and 8 bases separated the two germline ends. The CDR3 sequence is CASSLGESTQYF. The CDR3 DNA follows: TGTGCCAGCAGCTTGGGGGAGTCAACCCAGTACTTC.

This clone has just one count. V gene TRBV7-9 combines with J gene TRBJ2-2; D is perhaps TRBD2 (5 bases). V lost 1 base to trimming and J lost 4 bases, with 10 bases between them. Germline V CDR1 and CDR2: SEHNR, FQNEAQ (reference sequence). This CDR3 has 15 amino acids. CDR3 bases: TGTGCCAGCAGCTTAGGTACTAGACCCACCGGGGAGCTGTTTTTT. This translates into CASSLGTRPTGELFF.

The rearrangement links TRBV10-2 to TRBJ2-5; 8 bases line up with TRBD2. The germline V gene encodes CDR1 WSHSY and CDR2 SAAADI. This CDR3 has 14 residues. The trim removed 4 bases at V and 6 bases at J, leaving 7 bases unmatched. CDR3 region: CASSALGLAQTQYF. The CDR3 DNA reads TGCGCCAGCAGTGCCCTAGGACTAGCACAGACCCAGTACTTC.